This T cell receptor (beta chain) originates from a study of blood T cell repertoires in COVID-19. The overall study: PBMCs, B-cell-depleted T cells, or T cells provided the cDNA or gDNA that made up the material.

Authors' processing steps: From reference gene primer amplification, estimates of nucleated cell counts were derived. The data were produced by immunoSEQ multiplex PCR, yet TCRdb's version contains in-frame clones alone and is incomplete. The DNA was the basis for D and trimming; V, J and clone size are from that table. The sample carries around 170,000 clones, roughly 87% recorded once. Per the germline V gene, CDR1 is LNHDA and CDR2 is SQIVND (reference sequence). This CDR3 has 15 residues. The V gene lost 6 bases and the J gene lost 4 bases, with 15 bases spanning the gap. Living in under 30 US areas, the participants were between 18 and 89 years of age. Researchers sorted participants into cohorts using their self-reported clinical history.

This sequence was found in a woman aged 45-60 years who had recovered from COVID-19. The V and J genes are TRBV19 and TRBJ1-4; possible D gene TRBD1, 6 bases. The sequenced sample consisted of PBMCs or T cells enriched from blood (not recorded which). The CDR3 spells CASSPGTKLNEKLFF. CDR3 coding DNA: TGTGCCAGTAGCCCCGGGACAAAACTTAATGAAAAACTGTTTTTT. The full variable domain, with the rest looked up from reference TRBV19 and TRBJ1-4, is DGGITQSPKYLFRKEGQNVTLSCEQNLNHDAMYWYRQDPGQGLRLIYYSQIVNDFQKGDIAEGYSVSREKKESFPLTVTSAQKNPTAFYLCASSPGTKLNEKLFFGSGTQLSVL.